What follows are 23 T cell receptor beta chains derived from one specimen sequenced in a study of CD8 T cells in ankylosing spondylitis. TCRdb re-derived calls from the 5' RACE reads in MiXCR, one entry per CDR3 protein. The table lists around 320,000 distinct CDR3 sequences, roughly 20% of them singletons. The sequenced sample was blood, either unsorted or a sorted T cell fraction (not recorded which). Receptor source: a female donor with ankylosing spondylitis or in good health (not recorded which).

V usage is TRBV3-1 and J usage is TRBJ2-2, with D unresolved. Deletions cut 0 bases from V and 4 bases from J, with 12 bases between. Per the germline V gene, CDR1 is LGHDT and CDR2 is YNNKEL (reference sequence). The CDR3 totals 16 residues. In nucleotides, the CDR3 is TGTGCCAGCAGCCAAGATCTAGGAAGGGCCACCGGGGAGCTGTTTTTT. This translates into CASSQDLGRATGELFF.

CDR3 protein: CASSALTDFQETQYF. CDR3 in DNA: TGTGCCAGCAGCGCCTTAACAGATTTCCAAGAGACCCAGTACTTC. The chain uses TRBV9 and TRBJ2-5; the D is unclear. V dropped 3 bases and J dropped 1 base, with 13 bases sitting between them. CDR1 is SGDLS and CDR2 is YYNGEE in the germline V gene. This CDR3 has 15 residues.

This clonotype was found once. The chain combines TRBV7-9 with TRBJ2-1, with TRBD2 matching 13 bases. V was pared by 3 bases and J by 13 bases, with 6 bases of the junction left unmatched. From germline, CDR1 is SEHNR and CDR2 FQNEAQ (reference sequence). This CDR3 comprises 14 residues. CDR3 bases: TGTGCCAGCAGCTTGGGACTAGCGGGGACGAGCCAGTTCTTC. Translated, it gives CASSLGLAGTSQFF.

The sample holds a few counts of this clonotype. This rearrangement joins TRBV20-1 to TRBJ2-7; no definite D call. Trimming shortened V by 8 bases and J by 6 bases, and 14 bases separated the two germline ends. The CDR3 is 11 residues long. Germline V gene data show CDR1 as DFQATT and CDR2 as SNEGSKA (reference sequence). The CDR3 region has the DNA TGCAGTCCGGCCGAGGCGCTCGAGCAGTACTTC. As protein: CSPAEALEQYF.

In its sample, this clonotype was seen a few times. The CDR3 DNA is TGTGCCAGCAGCTTAGACGGGAGAGGGACCGGGGAGCTGTTTTTT. Translation gives CASSLDGRGTGELFF. This chain links TRBV7-2 with TRBJ2-2; weak D call: TRBD2 (6 bases). CDR3 length equals 15 residues. Trimming shortened V by 1 base and J by 5 bases, and 11 bases separated the two germline ends. Per germline, CDR1 SGHTA and CDR2 FQGNSA.

This clonotype was detected only once. This sequence may be a read error, since a much larger clone differs from it by one base. V usage is TRBV11-1 and J usage is TRBJ1-1; 7 bases are a match to TRBD1. Germline CDR1 SGHAT, CDR2 FQDESV (reference sequence). The V gene end was trimmed by 6 bases and the J gene end by 5 bases; junction bases not matched to a gene: 6. The CDR3 is made up of 13 amino acids. In DNA form, the CDR3 reads TGTGCCAGCAGTATACAGGGGAGGACTGAAGCTTTCTTT. This encodes CASSIQGRTEAFF.

This clonotype has more than one count but fewer than ten. The chain uses TRBV20-1 and TRBJ1-2, with TRBD1 identical over 8 bases. This CDR3 comprises 13 residues. The ends lost 5 bases at V and 2 bases at J; junction bases unmatched: 4. Germline-derived CDR1 and CDR2 are DFQATT and SNEGSKA (reference sequence). The CDR3 nucleotides are TGCAGTGCTTGGGACAGGCTCAACTATGGCTACACCTTC. This sequence encodes CSAWDRLNYGYTF.

This clonotype was seen ten or more times. This chain links TRBV10-3 with TRBJ2-1; D is unclear. CDR3 size: 16 residues. Trimming removed 8 bases from V and 8 bases from J, with 25 bases in between. CDR1 is ENHRY, CDR2 SYGVKD, per germline. CDR3 in amino acids: CAIRPQLEAFNDEQFF. The CDR3 bases are TGTGCCATCCGTCCCCAACTCGAAGCCTTCAATGATGAGCAGTTCTTC.

The V and J genes are TRBV7-2 and TRBJ2-7; D may be TRBD1 (6 bases). This CDR3 contains 17 residues. Germline-derived CDR1 and CDR2 are SGHTA and FQGNSA. V was shortened by 4 bases and J by 0 bases, with 19 bases between the two germline ends. This CDR3 reads CASSSGTGYGFSYEQYF. The DNA of the CDR3 is TGTGCCAGCAGCTCCGGAACAGGGTACGGATTCTCCTACGAGCAGTACTTC.

The chain links TRBV7-6 to TRBJ2-3, with D unclear. This CDR3 comprises 14 residues. V lost 1 base and J lost 2, with 7 bases in between. Germline V gene sequence: CDR1 SGHVS, CDR2 FNYEAQ. CDR3 DNA sequence: TGTGCCAGCAGCTTAGTTCGGTCCACAGATACGCAGTATTTT. Translation gives CASSLVRSTDTQYF.

The rearrangement links TRBV5-5 to TRBJ2-2; 8 bases agree with TRBD1. V lost 2 bases and J lost 4; bases outside the gene matches: 7. The CDR3 has 16 residues. CDR1 is SGHKS, CDR2 YYEKEE, per germline (reference sequence). CDR3 coding DNA: TGTGCCAGCAGCTTACCAGGGGGCTTAGGCACCGGGGAGCTGTTTTTT. Protein sequence: CASSLPGGLGTGELFF.

This clonotype has only a few counts. This chain connects TRBV5-1 to TRBJ2-1, with TRBD2 matching 10 bases. With V trimmed by 4 bases and J by 7 bases, 17 bases remained unmatched. Germline V gene sequence: CDR1 SGHRS, CDR2 YFSETQ. The CDR3 spans 18 residues. This chain's CDR3 is CASSPGVSSGRADNEQFF. The CDR3 nucleotides are TGCGCCAGCAGCCCCGGGGTCTCAAGCGGGAGGGCCGATAATGAGCAGTTCTTC.

The V call is TRBV11-2, the J call TRBJ2-3; 9 bases match TRBD2. The CDR3 totals 17 residues. Germline assignment: CDR1 SGHAT and CDR2 FQNNGV. Unmatched junction bases numbered 8, after V lost 2 bases and J lost 2 bases. The CDR3 protein is CASSLRVASGNTDTQYF. The CDR3, as DNA: TGTGCCAGCAGCTTACGAGTCGCTAGCGGGAACACAGATACGCAGTATTTT.

This clonotype showed up just a few times. The genes are TRBV4-3 and TRBJ2-1, with 9 bases fitting TRBD2. V was pared by 1 base and J by 7 bases, with 11 bases of the junction left unmatched. Germline-derived CDR1 and CDR2 are LGHNA and YSLEER. The CDR3 extends over 17 amino acids. CDR3 sequence: CASSQAASGDGLNEQFF. CDR3 DNA sequence: TGCGCCAGCAGCCAAGCGGCTAGCGGGGATGGTTTAAATGAGCAGTTCTTC.

This clonotype was seen only a few times. The CDR3 DNA reads as TGTGCCAGCAGTCTCTTGTGGGGAGGGTTGGGCACTGAAGCTTTCTTT. Its protein is CASSLLWGGLGTEAFF. The chain combines TRBV7-2 with TRBJ1-1; D remains ambiguous. The germline V gene encodes CDR1 SGHTA and CDR2 FQGNSA. This CDR3 is 16 amino acids long. V lost 6 bases to trimming and J lost 4 bases, with 21 bases between them. The full variable domain, with the rest looked up from reference TRBV7-2 and TRBJ1-1, is GAGVSQSPSNKVTEKGKDVELRCDPISGHTALYWYRQSLGQGLEFLIYFQGNSAPDKSGLPSDRFSAERTGGSVSTLTIQRTQQEDSAVYLCASSLLWGGLGTEAFFGQGTRLTVV.

The rearrangement joins TRBV6-6 to TRBJ1-6; 8 bases match TRBD1. V was pared by 11 bases and J by 7 bases, with 4 bases of the junction left unmatched. CDR1 and CDR2 (germline): MNHNY, SVGAGI (reference sequence). The CDR3 has 12 amino acids. This CDR3 reads CAGGTGNSPLHF. CDR3 DNA: TGTGCCGGAGGGACAGGAAATTCACCCCTCCACTTT.

This clonotype was observed a handful of times. The rearrangement joins TRBV7-9 to TRBJ2-1; 7 positions match TRBD1. Looked up from germline, CDR1 is SEHNR and CDR2 is FQNEAQ (reference sequence). Losses at the gene ends were 4 bases for V and 7 bases for J; bases not matched to a gene: 7. The CDR3 covers 14 residues. CDR3 in amino acids: CASSSGQAINEQFF. CDR3 nucleotides: TGTGCCAGCAGCTCTGGACAGGCGATTAATGAGCAGTTCTTC.

This clonotype has a handful of counts. J is TRBJ2-1 and V is TRBV7-3; D gene unclear. Trimming removed 1 base at V and 6 bases at J, with 19 bases between. CDR1 and CDR2 (germline): SGHTA, FQGTGA. The CDR3 sequence is 17 residues long. CDR3 protein: CASSLRVGSGELNEQFF. For the CDR3, the DNA is TGTGCCAGCAGCTTAAGAGTCGGGTCAGGAGAACTCAATGAGCAGTTCTTC.

The gene calls are TRBV13 and TRBJ1-1, with TRBD1 as a possible D gene (5 bases). Between the trimmed V and J ends, which lost 3 bases and 1 base, there was a span of 12 bases. CDR1 and CDR2 from the germline V gene are PRHDT and FYEKMQ (reference sequence). The length of the CDR3 is 15 residues. CDR3 in DNA: TGTGCCAGCAGCTTCTCGGGGCCGTCGAACACTGAAGCTTTCTTT. Amino acid sequence: CASSFSGPSNTEAFF.

This clonotype occurred a few times. The chain employs TRBV27 and TRBJ2-7; 8 bases agree with TRBD1. CDR1 and CDR2 (germline): MNHEY, SMNVEV (reference sequence). This CDR3 has 19 amino acids. Germline trimming cut 1 base from V and 2 bases from J; bases unmatched to any gene: 16. The CDR3 DNA follows: TGTGCCAGCAGTTTATATTACCTCCGGGGCAGGGGGCTAGCCTACGAGCAGTACTTC. It translates to CASSLYYLRGRGLAYEQYF.

The chain links TRBV5-1 to TRBJ2-1; TRBD1 matches 8 bases. The V gene end was trimmed by 8 bases and the J gene end by 8 bases; junction bases not matched to a gene: 12. CDR1 and CDR2 from the germline V gene are SGHRS and YFSETQ. This CDR3 comprises 14 residues. The CDR3 sequence is CARSSGQGIDEQFF. CDR3 DNA: TGCGCCAGAAGCAGCGGACAGGGAATAGATGAGCAGTTCTTC.

This clonotype was counted a few times. The V gene is TRBV20-1, the J gene TRBJ2-1; perhaps TRBD1 as D (6 bases). This CDR3 comprises 16 residues. Trimming shortened V by 3 bases and J by 7 bases, and 22 bases separated the two germline ends. CDR1 is DFQATT and CDR2 is SNEGSKA in the germline V gene (reference sequence). The CDR3 DNA follows: TGCAGTGCTAGGGGTGGTTATCAGGGGTTCGGGAATGAGCAGTTCTTC. This codes for CSARGGYQGFGNEQFF.

The CDR3 region has the DNA TGTGCCACGGAACCCTACAATGAGCAGTTCTTC. Amino acid sequence: CATEPYNEQFF. The chain has TRBV6-2 or TRBV6-3 and TRBJ2-1; D uncertain. Trimming stripped 10 bases from V and 2 bases from J, with 6 bases between. Germline V gives CDR1 MNHEY, CDR2 SVGEGT. There are 11 residues in the CDR3.